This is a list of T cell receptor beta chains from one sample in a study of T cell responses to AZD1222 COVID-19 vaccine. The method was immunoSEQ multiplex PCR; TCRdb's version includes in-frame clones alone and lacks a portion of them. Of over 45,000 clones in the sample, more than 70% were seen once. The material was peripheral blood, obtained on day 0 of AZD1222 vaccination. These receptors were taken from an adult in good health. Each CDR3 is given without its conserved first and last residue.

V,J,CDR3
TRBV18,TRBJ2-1,ASSPPGNKEYNEQF
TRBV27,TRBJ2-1,ASSFLGQGLSNEQF
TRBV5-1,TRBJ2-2,ASSLPGQTGELF
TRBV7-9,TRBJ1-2,ASSITSGRVGYT
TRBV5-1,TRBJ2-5,ASSPTTGGKETQY
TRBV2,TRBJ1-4,ASNRGSSEKLF
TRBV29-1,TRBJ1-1,SVTTALGFLVEAF
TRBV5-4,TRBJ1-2,ASSLSGQSNYGYT
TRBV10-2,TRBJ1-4,ASSESGTREKLF
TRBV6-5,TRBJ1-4,ASSYRRGRLF
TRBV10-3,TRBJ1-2,AISAEPTRYGYT
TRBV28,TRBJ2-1,ASSLRQGVLYNEQF
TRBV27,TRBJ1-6,ASSLSGQGNSPLH
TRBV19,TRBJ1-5,ASSIPTFRGAGSNQPQH
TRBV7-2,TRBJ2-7,ASSTAYEQY
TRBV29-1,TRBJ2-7,SVGESGGEQY
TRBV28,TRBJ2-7,ASRSTGTGTYEQY
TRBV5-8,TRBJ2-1,ASSLRDLQINEQF
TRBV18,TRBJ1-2,ASSPSTDRQYGYT
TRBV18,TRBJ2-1,ASSLRDGVEQF
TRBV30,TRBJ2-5,AWATGGVETQY
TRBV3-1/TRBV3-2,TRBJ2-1,ASSQDGGQSYNEQF
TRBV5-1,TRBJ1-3,ASSLTPRRQDDTIY
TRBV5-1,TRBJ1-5,ASSNSGQINQPQH
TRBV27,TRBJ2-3,ASRKRKGTDTQY
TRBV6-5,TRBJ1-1,ASQFYRTTEAF